Listed here are 24 T cell receptor beta chains from one sample, sequenced in a study of STAT5B mutations in CD4+ large granular lymphocyte leukemia. The repertoire was sequenced with immunoSEQ multiplex PCR; TCRdb's copy has only in-frame clones and lacks some. The sample lists about 50,000 clones, 84% occurring once. The material sequenced was CD4+ T cells from blood buffy coats. The receptors were gathered from a human donor in good health.

The chain recombines TRBV7-9 with TRBJ1-2, with 7 bases aligning to TRBD1. Germline values: CDR1 SEHNR, CDR2 FQNEAQ (reference sequence). The CDR3 consists of 15 residues. With 5 bases clipped from V and 0 bases from J, the junction kept 6 bases outside the gene matches. The CDR3 region is CASSLGDRANYGYTF. The CDR3 nucleotides read TGTGCCAGCAGCCTAGGGGACAGAGCTAACTATGGCTACACCTTC.

The V call is TRBV6-4, the J call TRBJ2-1; D is perhaps TRBD2 (6 bases). CDR3 size: 14 residues. V was trimmed by 6 bases and J by 2 bases, leaving 11 bases between them. Germline-derived CDR1 and CDR2 are MRHNA and SNTAGT. The DNA for the CDR3 is TGTGCCAGCAGCCCTAGCGTGGCCTACAATGAGCAGTTCTTC. Its protein is CASSPSVAYNEQFF.

The genes are TRBV27 and TRBJ1-2; 7 bases map to TRBD1. The germline V gene has CDR1 MNHEY and CDR2 SMNVEV (reference sequence). The ends lost 5 bases at V and 0 bases at J; junction bases unmatched: 6. The CDR3 has 15 residues. CDR3 sequence (DNA): TGTGCCAGCAGTCCTCACAGGGGAACTAACTATGGCTACACCTTC. Protein product: CASSPHRGTNYGYTF.

The chain couples TRBV5-1 to TRBJ1-3; TRBD1 matches at 8 bases. The CDR3 runs to 16 residues. The V gene end was trimmed by 0 bases and the J gene end by 2 bases; junction bases not matched to a gene: 4. Germline assignment: CDR1 SGHRS and CDR2 YFSETQ. Written as DNA, the CDR3 is TGCGCCAGCAGCTTGGTCGGACAGGGCACTGGAAACACCATATATTTT. This sequence encodes CASSLVGQGTGNTIYF.

This chain connects TRBV7-2 to TRBJ2-7; 10 bases map to TRBD1. CDR3 length: 15 residues. V gave up 4 bases and J gave up 7 bases; unmatched junction bases: 10. The germline gives CDR1 SGHTA, CDR2 FQGNSA. CDR3 in amino acids: CASSWTGTGAREQYF. The CDR3 DNA follows: TGTGCCAGCAGCTGGACCGGGACAGGGGCCAGGGAGCAGTACTTC.

This rearrangement joins TRBV5-1 to TRBJ2-2; D might be TRBD1 or TRBD2, each matching 5 bases. The CDR3 sequence is 14 residues long. Germline CDR1 reads SGHRS; CDR2 reads YFSETQ. V was shortened by 0 bases and J by 7 bases, with 10 bases between the two germline ends. CDR3 coding DNA: TGCGCCAGCAGCTTGGACGGGGCAGTCGGGGAGCTGTTTTTT. Encoded protein: CASSLDGAVGELFF.

The chain employs TRBV2 and TRBJ2-7, with TRBD2 matching over 7 bases. Germline CDR1 and CDR2: SNHLY and FYNNEI. The CDR3 consists of 13 residues. V trimming: 6 bases; J trimming: 1 base; junction bases outside the gene matches: 3. The CDR3 protein is CASRRDYSYEQYF. The DNA of the CDR3 is TGTGCCAGCAGGAGGGACTATTCCTACGAGCAGTACTTC.

The chain carries TRBV14 and TRBJ1-3; D not certain. V was cut by 3 bases and J by 4 bases, with 4 bases left in between. Germline V gene sequence: CDR1 SGHDN, CDR2 FVKESK. CDR3 length equals 12 residues. CDR3 in amino acids: CASSQPGNTIYF. The DNA for the CDR3 is TGTGCCAGCAGCCAGCCGGGAAACACCATATATTTT.

The chain links TRBV2 to TRBJ2-7; 8 positions agree with TRBD2. The V and J ends lost 8 bases and 2 bases, in that order; junction bases with no gene match: 8. The CDR3 length is 14 residues. CDR1 and CDR2 (germline): SNHLY, FYNNEI. The CDR3 nucleotides are TGTGCCAGCGGCGGTAGCGGGGCAACCTACGAGCAGTACTTC. This gives the protein CASGGSGATYEQYF.

The chain has TRBV29-1 and TRBJ1-1; D is undetermined. The CDR3 has 15 amino acids. Trimming took 0 bases from V and 0 from J, leaving 11 bases between them. CDR1 and CDR2 from the germline V gene are SQVTM and ANQGSEA. The CDR3 nucleotides are TGCAGCGTTGAAGATCGGTTGGCAATGAACACTGAAGCTTTCTTT. Amino acids: CSVEDRLAMNTEAFF.

V gene TRBV7-3 combines with J gene TRBJ2-3; D uncertain. From germline, CDR1 is SGHTA and CDR2 FQGTGA. V lost 1 base and J lost 4, with 9 bases in between. This CDR3 is 14 amino acids long. The CDR3 loop is CASSLIHQSDTQYF. The DNA of the CDR3 is TGTGCCAGCAGCTTAATCCACCAGTCAGATACGCAGTATTTT.

The rearrangement links TRBV7-2 to TRBJ2-7, with unresolved D. The CDR3 is 14 amino acids. The germline CDR1 and CDR2 sequences are SGHTA and FQGNSA. The V end was cut by 7 bases, the J end by 0 bases, with 13 bases between. The CDR3 DNA reads TGTGCCAGCAACCCTTCGCGACTCTCCTACGAGCAGTACTTC. It encodes CASNPSRLSYEQYF.

This chain connects TRBV7-2 to TRBJ1-2; 9 bases match TRBD1. Germline V gives CDR1 SGHTA, CDR2 FQGNSA. The J segment lost 5 bases and the V segment lost 1 base, leaving 5 bases of the junction unmatched. The CDR3 has 15 amino acids. The CDR3 loop reads CASSLGTGQGYGYTF. The CDR3 DNA follows: TGTGCCAGCAGCTTAGGGACCGGACAGGGGTATGGCTACACCTTC.

This CDR3 reads CAISATSASGGLYNEQFF. DNA of the CDR3: TGTGCCATCAGTGCGACCTCAGCTAGCGGGGGCCTGTACAATGAGCAGTTCTTC. The gene calls are TRBV10-3 and TRBJ2-1; 10 bases agree with TRBD2. Germline-derived CDR1 and CDR2 are ENHRY and SYGVKD. With V trimmed by 4 bases and J by 4 bases, 13 bases remained unmatched. The CDR3 spans 18 residues.

The rearrangement uses TRBV10-1 and TRBJ1-2, with D tentatively TRBD1 (6 bases). CDR3 length: 13 amino acids. Germline-derived CDR1 and CDR2 are WNHNN and SYGVQD (reference sequence). The V and J ends lost 5 bases and 4 bases respectively, with 11 bases between them. The CDR3, as DNA: TGCGCCAGCAGTCCTGACAGGCTCTATGGCTACACCTTC. Its protein is CASSPDRLYGYTF.

This clone was seen once. The chain is built from TRBV29-1 and TRBJ2-1; D gene uncertain. Germline-derived CDR1 and CDR2 are SQVTM and ANQGSEA. V was clipped by 7 bases and J by 8 bases, with 12 bases between them. This CDR3 is 11 amino acids long. The CDR3 DNA is TGCAGCGGCGACCGCGGACATGAGCAGTTCTTC. Translation: CSGDRGHEQFF.

This chain uses TRBV4-1 with TRBJ2-7; 7 bases match TRBD1. V dropped 1 base and J dropped 4; count of bases not matched to a gene: 10. Germline CDR1 reads MGHRA; CDR2 reads YSYEKL. The CDR3 length is 16 residues. The CDR3 DNA reads as TGCGCCAGCAGCCAAGCGACAGGGCTAAGAGAGTACGAGCAGTACTTC. Translation: CASSQATGLREYEQYF.

The rearrangement links TRBV5-1 to TRBJ2-1; TRBD2 aligns across 11 bases. Germline CDR1 is SGHRS and CDR2 is YFSETQ. The CDR3 is made up of 15 amino acids. Germline trimming cut 7 bases from V and 6 bases from J; bases unmatched to any gene: 9. The CDR3 region is CASAELAGGINEQFF. CDR3 nucleotide sequence: TGCGCCAGCGCCGAGCTAGCGGGGGGAATCAATGAGCAGTTCTTC.

The V and J genes are TRBV6-6 and TRBJ2-1, with 9 bases that match TRBD1. Germline V gene data show CDR1 as MNHNY and CDR2 as SVGAGI (reference sequence). The V gene end was trimmed by 7 bases and the J gene end by 7 bases; junction bases not matched to a gene: 8. This CDR3 is built from 14 residues. CDR3 sequence reads: CASIGTGKRNEQFF. The CDR3 DNA is TGTGCCAGCATAGGGACAGGGAAGAGAAATGAGCAGTTCTTC.

The V gene is TRBV7-3, the J gene TRBJ2-2, with a tentative D call TRBD1 (5 bases). The CDR3 is 13 amino acids. Germline CDR1 and CDR2: SGHTA and FQGTGA. V lost 3 bases and J lost 3, with 5 bases in between. CDR3 protein: CASSFRDTGELFF. The CDR3 nucleotides read TGTGCCAGCAGCTTCAGGGACACCGGGGAGCTGTTTTTT.

The chain combines TRBV5-6 with TRBJ2-3; the match to TRBD2 covers 10 bases. CDR1 is SGHDT, CDR2 YYEEEE, per germline. Trimming cost V 1 base and J 1 base; bases outside gene matches: 9. The CDR3 has 18 residues. The CDR3: CASSLFGVSGGGTDTQYF. The CDR3 DNA follows: TGTGCCAGCAGCTTGTTTGGCGTGAGCGGGGGGGGCACAGATACGCAGTATTTT.

The chain couples TRBV6-4 to TRBJ1-4, with TRBD1 matching 7 bases. There are 17 residues in the CDR3. Trimming cost V 2 bases and J 1 base; bases outside gene matches: 7. Germline CDR1 reads MRHNA; CDR2 reads SNTAGT. The CDR3 here is CASSDRRRDRTNEKLFF. The CDR3, as DNA: TGTGCCAGCAGTGACCGTCGACGGGACAGAACTAATGAAAAACTGTTTTTT.

The chain couples TRBV5-1 to TRBJ1-1; D is perhaps TRBD1 (5 bases). Germline V gives CDR1 SGHRS, CDR2 YFSETQ. The CDR3 consists of 14 residues. Trimming stripped 1 base from V and 0 bases from J, with 7 bases between. CDR3 in DNA: TGCGCCAGCAGCTTGCTGGGGGTGAACACTGAAGCTTTCTTT. Protein product: CASSLLGVNTEAFF.

The chain carries TRBV27 and TRBJ2-4, with a weak D call TRBD1 (5 bases). The CDR3 is made up of 16 amino acids. Trimming took off 2 bases at V and 0 bases at J, with 11 bases between the two ends. The V gene's germline CDR1 is MNHEY and CDR2 SMNVEV (reference sequence). The DNA of the CDR3 is TGTGCCAGCAGTTTAGGGGCCCAGTTAGCCAAAAACATTCAGTACTTC. Its translation is CASSLGAQLAKNIQYF.